The 18 T cell receptor beta chains below were found in one sample sequenced in a study of blood T cell repertoires in COVID-19. TCRdb keeps only in-frame clones here, not all; method: immunoSEQ multiplex PCR. The sample shows 95,000 to 150,000 clones, 92% of them seen only once. The sample taken for sequencing was peripheral blood. The source is a man aged 45 to 65 with COVID-19, enrolled during active disease.

This chain joins TRBV3-1 (or the pseudogene TRBV3-2) and TRBJ1-2; unclear D gene. CDR3 length: 13 amino acids. Trimming took 1 base from V and 3 from J, leaving 6 bases between them. The germline gives CDR1 LGHDT, CDR2 YNNKEL (reference sequence). CDR3 sequence reads: CASSQAGYYGYTF. The DNA for the CDR3 is TGTGCCAGCAGCCAAGCCGGGTACTATGGCTACACCTTC.

The V call is TRBV19, the J call TRBJ2-1; 7 positions match TRBD1. CDR3 length equals 14 residues. The V and J ends lost 5 bases and 8 bases, in that order; junction bases with no gene match: 9. CDR1 and CDR2 from the germline V gene are LNHDA and SQIVND (reference sequence). The chain's CDR3 is CASSLTTGQHEQFF. The CDR3 DNA is TGTGCCAGTAGTCTCACGACAGGGCAGCATGAGCAGTTCTTC.

This chain connects TRBV25-1 to TRBJ2-1; 8 bases agree with TRBD1. V was pared by 5 bases and J by 3 bases, with 3 bases of the junction left unmatched. The CDR3 loop spans 14 amino acids. The germline V gene has CDR1 MGHDK and CDR2 SYGVNS. The CDR3 sequence: CASSWGQDYNEQFF. The CDR3 DNA reads as TGTGCCAGCAGTTGGGGACAGGACTACAATGAGCAGTTCTTC.

V usage is TRBV29-1 and J usage is TRBJ2-5; TRBD1 agrees at 7 bases. V lost 6 bases, J lost 4 bases, and 2 bases stayed unmatched. CDR1 is SQVTM, CDR2 ANQGSEA, per germline. CDR3 size: 11 residues. The CDR3, as DNA: TGCAGCGTCCAGGGGGTAGAGACCCAGTACTTC. Encoded protein: CSVQGVETQYF.

The chain has TRBV6-2 or TRBV6-3 and TRBJ2-5; TRBD2 is a possible D gene (6 bases). Germline V CDR1 and CDR2: MNHEY, SVGEGT. The CDR3 runs 16 residues. V was pared by 4 bases and J by 4 bases, with 19 bases between. The CDR3: CASSSYGLPGPETQYF. The DNA of the CDR3 is TGTGCCAGCAGTTCCTACGGACTACCGGGGCCAGAGACCCAGTACTTC.

The rearrangement links TRBV5-1 to TRBJ1-6; the D gene is possibly TRBD1 (5 bases). CDR1 SGHRS and CDR2 YFSETQ come from the germline V gene. Trimming took off 6 bases at V and 3 bases at J, with 10 bases between the two ends. The CDR3 has 14 residues. In DNA, the CDR3 is TGCGCCAGCACACGAGACAGCTATAATTCACCCCTCCACTTT. Translated, it gives CASTRDSYNSPLHF.

The gene calls are TRBV12-3 or TRBV12-4 and TRBJ2-7, with unresolved D. V dropped 3 bases and J dropped 3 bases, with 9 bases sitting between them. This CDR3 comprises 13 residues. The CDR3 spells CASSFGPGYEQYV. CDR3 nucleotides: TGTGCCAGCAGTTTTGGTCCGGGCTACGAGCAGTACGTC.

V gene TRBV5-6 combines with J gene TRBJ1-3; D possibly corresponds to TRBD1 (6 bases). This CDR3 spans 14 amino acids. V lost 0 bases, J lost 3 bases, and 7 bases lay in between. Per the germline V gene, CDR1 is SGHDT and CDR2 is YYEEEE. This CDR3 is CASSLEQGGNTIYF. The CDR3 DNA follows: TGTGCCAGCAGCTTGGAACAGGGTGGAAACACCATATATTTT.

The chain links TRBV7-2 to TRBJ2-5; TRBD2 matches 9 bases. The CDR3 spans 18 residues. Germline values: CDR1 SGHTA, CDR2 FQGNSA. V shed 1 base and J 5 bases; nucleotides not matched to a gene: 14. CDR3 sequence reads: CASSLGRAGGRPGETQYF. As DNA, the CDR3 is TGTGCCAGCAGCTTAGGACGAGCGGGAGGCCGGCCGGGGGAGACCCAGTACTTC.

The gene calls are TRBV7-9 and TRBJ1-3; D is unresolved. Trimming removed 3 bases from V and 4 bases from J, with 19 bases in between. The CDR3 runs to 17 residues. CDR1 SEHNR and CDR2 FQNEAQ come from the germline V gene (reference sequence). Here the CDR3 DNA reads TGTGCCAGCAGCTTCCTGATGAAGGGCGGACTGGGAAACACCATATATTTT. This translates into CASSFLMKGGLGNTIYF.

The V and J genes are TRBV19 and TRBJ1-5; D not certain. Germline values: CDR1 LNHDA, CDR2 SQIVND (reference sequence). The ends were cut back, 3 bases at V and 4 bases at J, with 10 bases in the middle. CDR3 size: 14 residues. The CDR3 loop is CASSMRALNQPQHF. The CDR3 region has the DNA TGTGCCAGTAGTATGCGGGCCCTAAATCAGCCCCAGCATTTT.

Comment on this clone: A read error may account for a junction end that differs from germline. This chain joins TRBV7-3 and TRBJ2-5; TRBD1 agrees at 10 bases. CDR1 is SGHTA, CDR2 FQGTGA, per germline. This CDR3 region has 15 residues. The CDR3 is CASGLTGGVKETQYF. For the CDR3, the DNA is TGTGCCAGCGGCTTGACAGGGGGCGTGAAAGAGACCCAGTACTTC.

The chain combines TRBV6-5 with TRBJ1-2, with D maybe TRBD1 (5 bases). CDR1 is MNHEY and CDR2 is SVGAGI in the germline V gene. Trimming removed 6 bases from V and 4 bases from J, with 6 bases in between. The CDR3 totals 11 residues. The CDR3 loop is CASRDTYGYTF. CDR3 bases: TGTGCCAGCAGGGACACCTATGGCTACACCTTC.

The CDR3 loop reads CASSVSRDRAGQPQHF. The DNA of the CDR3 is TGTGCCAGCAGCGTCAGCCGGGACAGGGCAGGTCAGCCCCAGCATTTT. The chain combines TRBV4-2 with TRBJ1-5; TRBD1 agrees at 9 bases. From germline, CDR1 is LGHNA and CDR2 YNFKEQ. J gave up 6 bases and V 5 bases, and 11 bases lay outside the gene matches. CDR3 size: 16 residues.

V is TRBV24-1 and J is TRBJ1-4; 7 bases are shared with TRBD1. Germline lookup yields CDR1 KGHDR and CDR2 SFDVKD. This CDR3 comprises 20 residues. V shed 2 bases and J 4 bases; nucleotides not matched to a gene: 18. In nucleotides, the CDR3 is TGTGCCACCAGTGATTCTGTTAGGTTCGACAGGGTCGGTTTTAATGAAAAACTGTTTTTT. Translation gives CATSDSVRFDRVGFNEKLFF.

The chain uses TRBV7-2 and TRBJ1-5, with D uncertain. The CDR3 runs to 16 residues. The germline V and J ends were trimmed by 2 bases and 1 base, with 12 bases remaining between them. Germline V lookup: CDR1 SGHTA, CDR2 FQGNSA. The CDR3 region is CASSLSGGSSNQPQHF. The CDR3 bases are TGTGCCAGCAGCTTAAGCGGTGGGAGCAGCAATCAGCCCCAGCATTTT.

Concerning this clone itself: An end of the junction does not agree with germline; a read error may underlie this. The gene calls are TRBV7-7 and TRBJ2-1; tentatively, D is TRBD1 (6 bases). This CDR3 is 15 amino acids long. Germline V gene data show CDR1 as SSHAT and CDR2 as FNYEAQ (reference sequence). CDR3 coding DNA: TGTGCTAGCAGCCCGGGACATCATTCAAGGAATGAGCAGTTCTTC. Translated, it gives CASSPGHHSRNEQFF.

The V call is TRBV7-9, the J call TRBJ2-7; 11 positions agree with TRBD2. The V segment lost 1 base and the J segment 5 bases; nucleotides outside the gene matches: 1. Looked up from germline, CDR1 is SEHNR and CDR2 is FQNEAQ (reference sequence). The length of the CDR3 is 14 residues. The CDR3 protein is CASSLVGLADEQYF. CDR3 bases: TGTGCCAGCAGCTTAGTGGGACTAGCGGACGAGCAGTACTTC. Drawing the rest from reference TRBV7-9 and TRBJ2-7, the complete variable domain is DTGVSQNPRHKITKRGQNVTFRCDPISEHNRLYWYRQTLGQGPEFLTYFQNEAQLEKSRLLSDRFSAERPKGSFSTLEIQRTEQGDSAMYLCASSLVGLADEQYFGPGTRLTVT.